This T cell receptor (beta chain) was captured in a study of response to subunit inactivated influenza vaccine. The V and J ends lost 2 bases and 6 bases respectively, with 18 bases between them. The CDR3 is made up of 16 amino acids. Looked up from germline, CDR1 is MNHEY and CDR2 is SVGAGI. TCRdb recomputed calls from the RT-PCR reads with MiXCR, one row per CDR3 protein. The sample consists of some 500,000 distinct CDR3 sequences, around 25% of them appearing once. The origin of this receptor is a man aged 50 to 60 who received an inactivated influenza vaccine. This sample comprised CD4+ T cells sorted from PBMCs, obtained 5 to 6 days after vaccination. The chain uses TRBV6-5 and TRBJ2-3; D might be TRBD2 (6 bases). The CDR3 sequence is CASSYPVLARVDTQYF. The CDR3 nucleotides are TGTGCCAGCAGTTACCCCGTACTAGCCCGAGTGGATACGCAGTATTTT.